This T cell receptor beta chain was recovered during a study of T cell responses to AZD1222 COVID-19 vaccine. The table came from immunoSEQ multiplex PCR; TCRdb's copy has only in-frame clones and leaves some out. The table lists 95,000 to 130,000 clones, over 75% of them singletons. V dropped 3 bases and J dropped 2 bases, with 16 bases sitting between them. Germline CDR1 and CDR2: KGHSH and LQKENI. The CDR3 is made up of 16 amino acids. A note on this clone: Antigen: not known.

Findings and caveats of the study: It should be noted that donors were predominantly white British and more often female, and clonal diversity was possibly underestimated. Epitopes outside B.1.351 and B.1.1.7 mutated regions reportedly drew nearly half of spike TCRs.

This specimen consisted of peripheral blood, obtained on day 0 of AZD1222 vaccination. The V call is TRBV18, the J call TRBJ1-1, with a weak D call TRBD1 (5 bases). The sequence was collected from an adult in good health. CDR3 DNA: TGTGCCAGCTCACCCGCCCAGGGTGGGGTAAACACTGAAGCTTTCTTT. Translated: CASSPAQGGVNTEAFF.